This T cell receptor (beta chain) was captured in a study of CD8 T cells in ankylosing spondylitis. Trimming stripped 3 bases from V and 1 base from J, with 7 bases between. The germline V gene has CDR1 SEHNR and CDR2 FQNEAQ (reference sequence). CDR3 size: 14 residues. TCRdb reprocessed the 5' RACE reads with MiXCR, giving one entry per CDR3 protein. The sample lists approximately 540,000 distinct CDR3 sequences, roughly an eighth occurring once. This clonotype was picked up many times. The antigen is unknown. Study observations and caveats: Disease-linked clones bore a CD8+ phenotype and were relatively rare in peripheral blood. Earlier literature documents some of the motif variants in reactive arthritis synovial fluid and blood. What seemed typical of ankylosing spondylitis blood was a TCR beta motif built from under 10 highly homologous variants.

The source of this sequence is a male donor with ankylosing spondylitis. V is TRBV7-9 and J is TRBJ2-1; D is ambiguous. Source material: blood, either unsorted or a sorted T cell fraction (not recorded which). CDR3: CASSLGNSYNEQFF. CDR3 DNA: TGTGCCAGCAGCTTGGGGAATTCCTACAATGAGCAGTTCTTC.